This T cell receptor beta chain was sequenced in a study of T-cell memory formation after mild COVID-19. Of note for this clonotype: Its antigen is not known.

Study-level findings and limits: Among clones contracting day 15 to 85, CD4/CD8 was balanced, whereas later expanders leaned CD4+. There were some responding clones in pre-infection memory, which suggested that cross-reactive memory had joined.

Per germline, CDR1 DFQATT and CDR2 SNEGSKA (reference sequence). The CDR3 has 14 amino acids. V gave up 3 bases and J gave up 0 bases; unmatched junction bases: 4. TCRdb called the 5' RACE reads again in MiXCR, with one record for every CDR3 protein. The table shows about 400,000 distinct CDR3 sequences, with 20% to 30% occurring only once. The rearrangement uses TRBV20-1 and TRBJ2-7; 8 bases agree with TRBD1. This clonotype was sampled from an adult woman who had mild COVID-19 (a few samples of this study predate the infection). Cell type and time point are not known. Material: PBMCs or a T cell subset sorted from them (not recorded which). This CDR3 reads CSARGDRSSYEQYF. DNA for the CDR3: TGCAGTGCTAGGGGGGACAGGAGCTCCTACGAGCAGTACTTC.